The source of this TCR beta chain is a study of monozygotic twins with inflammatory bowel disease (dated 2019 in TCRdb). Some background on the complete study: The complete study included roughly 30 monozygotic twin pairs: 19 IBD-discordant Danish pairs and nine German pairs, of which four were IBD-concordant and five were IBD-discordant. Each individual had, on average, about 151 000 unique TCRalpha sequences and 181 000 unique TCRbeta sequences available for analysis. The search for disease-associated traits relied mainly on comparing IBD patients with their genetically identical healthy co-twins within discordant pairs.

What the work shows at the level of the full study, not this receptor alone: IBD patients had lower TCRbeta repertoire diversity, measured by the inverse Simpson index, than their healthy co-twins. Compared with healthy twins, IBD patients had fewer clonotypes in common with other individuals, a difference most pronounced in patients showing signs of disease activity. The analysis was unable to tell apart different T cell subtypes. No single strong signal or clonotype linked to IBD turned up in the results, so the idea that one exists was not supported. Repertoire similarity did not differ between concordant and discordant twins, which could be due to limited statistical power. Differing immunosuppressive treatments among patients may have added background noise and inter-individual variability to the repertoires.

Measured from the cysteine to the phenylalanine, the CDR3 is 12 residues long. DNA for this receptor is not on file. As encoded in the germline V gene (reference sequence), CDR1 is SEHNR while CDR2 is FQNEAQ. As regards this clonotype: Its antigen remains unidentified.

Library construction relied on 5' RACE. Each TCR library was prepared from 3,500 to 4,500 ng of total RNA. cDNA was synthesized with SMARTScribe reverse transcriptase in eight separate reactions per sample. During cDNA synthesis, template switching introduced unique molecular identifiers that contained a 6-nucleotide sample barcode. Two nested PCRs of roughly 15 and 9 cycles amplified the TCRalpha and TCRbeta cDNA, and bead purification followed each PCR. Before amplification, cDNA was treated with uracil DNA-glycosylase and purified using the QIAquick PCR purification kit. The second PCR was the step at which Illumina TruSeq-compatible adapters and sample-specific barcodes were added. TapeStation and Qubit were used to check library quality and concentration, and around 5.2 ng of each library went into the pool. The pooled libraries were sequenced with 2 x 100 bp reads and custom sequencing primers on an Illumina HiSeq2500 single-index Rapid Run. The source study handled its data this way. UMI-based consensus assembly with MiGEC version 1.2.6 was used to correct PCR and sequencing errors. MiXCR version 2.1.1 was used for V(D)J alignment, clonotype assembly and CDR3 extraction. Normalisation of gene usage, clonotype sharing and MAIT/NKT TCR abundance was achieved by analysing the top 1000, 10 000 and 20 000 clonotypes per sample. After downsampling to 27 000 UMIs, diversity was calculated as the inverse Simpson index using the vegan R package. Paired Mann-Whitney U tests were applied to discordant twin pairs, with Benjamini-Hochberg correction for multiple testing. Following TCRdb reprocessing, every CDR3 protein sequence forms one entry, and DNA is not provided. TCRdb's processing, not the authors' own work, is the source of the V and J calls. The sample table holds 200,000 to 250,000 distinct CDR3 sequences. The ten largest clones capture 7.7% of the sample.

From each donor, a roughly 2.4 ml peripheral blood sample was collected into PAXgene tubes and kept at -80 degrees C. Without T cell sorting, total RNA was isolated from whole blood using the PAXgene blood miRNA kit on an automated QIAcube. Deep TCRalpha and TCRbeta repertoire profiling with unique molecular barcoding was performed on peripheral blood of monozygotic twin pairs concordant or discordant for inflammatory bowel disease. Smoking habits were recorded for all twin pairs, and each individual was classified as a current, former or never smoker. This clonotype originated in a human donor with ulcerative colitis or Crohn's disease, or a healthy co-twin of an affected twin (not recorded which). The material sequenced was blood. The rearranged chain carries TRBV7-9 and TRBJ1-2. The CDR3 reads as follows: CASRNGWGGYTF.